This T cell receptor (beta chain) was found in a study of blood T cell repertoires in COVID-19. Clones were sequenced by immunoSEQ multiplex PCR, and TCRdb holds only the in-frame ones, with some missing. The profile covers hundreds of thousands of clones, with around 83% appearing a single time and approximately 7.4% taken by the ten largest. Germline V gene data show CDR1 as MNHNY and CDR2 as SVGAGI (reference sequence). Losses at the gene ends were 6 bases for V and 5 bases for J; bases not matched to a gene: 11. The CDR3 length is 15 residues. The sequence derives from a woman between 50 and 59 years old with acute or convalescent COVID-19. The chain combines TRBV6-6 with TRBJ2-5; 8 nucleotides align to TRBD2. Sequencing was performed on peripheral blood. CDR3 sequence reads: CASSQRGLAAETQYF. The CDR3 DNA sequence: TGTGCCAGCAGCCAGCGGGGGTTGGCGGCGGAGACCCAGTACTTC.